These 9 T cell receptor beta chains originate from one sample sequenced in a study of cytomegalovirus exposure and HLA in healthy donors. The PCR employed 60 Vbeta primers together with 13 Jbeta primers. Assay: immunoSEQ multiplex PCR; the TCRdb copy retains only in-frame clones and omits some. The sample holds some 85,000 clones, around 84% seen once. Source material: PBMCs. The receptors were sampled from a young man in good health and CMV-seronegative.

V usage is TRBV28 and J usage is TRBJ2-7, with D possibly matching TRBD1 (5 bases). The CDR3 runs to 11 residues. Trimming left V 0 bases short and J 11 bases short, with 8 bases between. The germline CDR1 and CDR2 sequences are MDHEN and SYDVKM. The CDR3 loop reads CASSLWAGKYF. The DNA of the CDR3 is TGTGCCAGCAGTTTATGGGCAGGGAAGTACTTC.

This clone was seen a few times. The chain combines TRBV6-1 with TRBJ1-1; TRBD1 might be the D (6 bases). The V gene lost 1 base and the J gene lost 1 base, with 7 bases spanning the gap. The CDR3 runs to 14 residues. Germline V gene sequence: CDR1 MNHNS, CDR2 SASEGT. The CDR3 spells CASSEVGGNTEAFF. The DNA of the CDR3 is TGTGCCAGCAGTGAAGTAGGGGGGAACACTGAAGCTTTCTTT.

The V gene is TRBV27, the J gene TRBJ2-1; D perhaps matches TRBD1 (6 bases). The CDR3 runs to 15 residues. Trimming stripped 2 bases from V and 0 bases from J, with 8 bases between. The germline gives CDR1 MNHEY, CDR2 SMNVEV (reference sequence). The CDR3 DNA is TGTGCCAGCAGTTTACCCAGGGGCTCCTACAATGAGCAGTTCTTC. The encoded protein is CASSLPRGSYNEQFF.

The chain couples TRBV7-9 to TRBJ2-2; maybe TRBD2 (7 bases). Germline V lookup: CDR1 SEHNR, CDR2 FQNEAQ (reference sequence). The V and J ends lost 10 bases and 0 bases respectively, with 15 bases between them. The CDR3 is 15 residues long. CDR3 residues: CATQRGGTNTGELFF. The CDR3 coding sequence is TGTGCCACCCAAAGGGGGGGGACGAACACCGGGGAGCTGTTTTTT.

The CDR3 is CASSVSGRSNNEQFF. The CDR3, as DNA: TGTGCCAGCAGTGTGAGCGGGAGGTCCAACAATGAGCAGTTCTTC. The rearrangement links TRBV6-1 to TRBJ2-1; 9 bases map to TRBD2. The CDR3 length is 15 residues. The ends lost 4 bases at V and 5 bases at J; junction bases unmatched: 6. Germline-derived CDR1 and CDR2 are MNHNS and SASEGT.

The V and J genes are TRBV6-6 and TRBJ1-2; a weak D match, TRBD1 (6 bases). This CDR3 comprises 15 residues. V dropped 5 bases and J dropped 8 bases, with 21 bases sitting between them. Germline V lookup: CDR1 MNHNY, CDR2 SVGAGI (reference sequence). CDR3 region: CASSLFRGAERGYTF. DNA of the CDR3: TGTGCCAGCAGTCTCTTCAGGGGTGCCGAAAGGGGCTACACCTTC.

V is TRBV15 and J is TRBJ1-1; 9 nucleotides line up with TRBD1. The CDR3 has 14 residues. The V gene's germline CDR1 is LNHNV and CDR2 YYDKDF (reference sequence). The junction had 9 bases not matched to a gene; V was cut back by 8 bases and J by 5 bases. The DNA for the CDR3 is TGTGCCACCTCCCGGACAGGGGTAGTGACTGAAGCTTTCTTT. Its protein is CATSRTGVVTEAFF.

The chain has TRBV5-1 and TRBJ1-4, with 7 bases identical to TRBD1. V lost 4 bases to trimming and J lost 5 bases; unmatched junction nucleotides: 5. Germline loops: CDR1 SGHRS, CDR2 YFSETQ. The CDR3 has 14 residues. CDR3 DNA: TGCGCCAGCAGCCCCTCGACAGGGAATGAAAAACTGTTTTTT. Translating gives CASSPSTGNEKLFF.

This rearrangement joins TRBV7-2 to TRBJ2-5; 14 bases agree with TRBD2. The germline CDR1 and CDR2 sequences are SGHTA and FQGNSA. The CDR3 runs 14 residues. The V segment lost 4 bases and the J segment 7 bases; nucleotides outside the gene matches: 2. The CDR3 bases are TGTGCCAGCAGCTACGGGACTAGCGGGAGGACCCAGTACTTC. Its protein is CASSYGTSGRTQYF.